These T cell receptor beta chains were read from a single sample in a study of T cells in localized non-small cell lung cancer. Profiling relied on immunoSEQ multiplex PCR, and the TCRdb table lists in-frame clones only, not all of them. The data hold 35,000 or so clones, with around nine tenths observed a single time. The starting material was peripheral blood, obtained before any cancer treatment. Receptor source: a woman aged 35-75 years with stage I lung adenocarcinoma. Both conserved end residues are trimmed from each CDR3. The order of the fields is J gene, V gene, CDR3 protein.

j_call: TRBJ2-5
v_call: TRBV7-8
cdr3_aa: ASSRGDSEETQY

j_call: TRBJ2-1
v_call: TRBV5-1
cdr3_aa: ASSVNSYNEQF

j_call: TRBJ1-4
v_call: TRBV30
cdr3_aa: AWSALGEKLF

j_call: TRBJ2-5
v_call: TRBV7-9
cdr3_aa: ASSPQGETQY

j_call: TRBJ1-2
v_call: TRBV9
cdr3_aa: ASSPRQGAHPYGYT

j_call: TRBJ1-1
v_call: TRBV5-1
cdr3_aa: ASSLEGTQAEAF

j_call: TRBJ1-2
v_call: TRBV5-1
cdr3_aa: ASSASRTGAGGYT

j_call: TRBJ1-1
v_call: TRBV2
cdr3_aa: ASSEAARPSEAF

j_call: TRBJ2-3
v_call: TRBV7-9
cdr3_aa: ASSLVSGNPTDTQY

j_call: TRBJ2-5
v_call: TRBV10-1
cdr3_aa: ASSDIAGGPKTQY

j_call: TRBJ1-1
v_call: TRBV5-1
cdr3_aa: ASSRQGAVEVEAF

j_call: TRBJ2-5
v_call: TRBV4-1
cdr3_aa: ASSHWGRQETQY

j_call: TRBJ2-2
v_call: TRBV5-3
cdr3_aa: ARSFFKGVGELF

j_call: TRBJ2-3
v_call: TRBV7-7
cdr3_aa: ASSLYRADTQY

j_call: TRBJ2-7
v_call: TRBV2
cdr3_aa: ASSERDYEQY

j_call: TRBJ2-5
v_call: TRBV2
cdr3_aa: ASKEGRGQETQY

j_call: TRBJ1-1
v_call: TRBV18
cdr3_aa: ASSPTGQGGTEAF

j_call: TRBJ2-7
v_call: TRBV2
cdr3_aa: ASSADSYEQY

j_call: TRBJ1-3
v_call: TRBV7-6
cdr3_aa: ASSTGLPSGGNTIY

j_call: TRBJ1-1
v_call: TRBV18
cdr3_aa: ASSRNYRERNTEAF

j_call: TRBJ2-5
v_call: TRBV5-1
cdr3_aa: ASSEAGGGSIVVETQY

j_call: TRBJ1-1
v_call: TRBV7-8
cdr3_aa: ASSGHRASGAF

j_call: TRBJ2-7
v_call: TRBV5-6
cdr3_aa: ASSLGRWGESYEQY

j_call: TRBJ2-3
v_call: TRBV10-1
cdr3_aa: ASSEQLAGGADTQY

j_call: TRBJ1-3
v_call: TRBV2
cdr3_aa: ASSRSPRSGNTIY

j_call: TRBJ1-1
v_call: TRBV7-2
cdr3_aa: ASSGDRGAVLAEAF

j_call: TRBJ2-1
v_call: TRBV28
cdr3_aa: ASSLVRRGSYNEQF

j_call: TRBJ1-6
v_call: TRBV9
cdr3_aa: ASSVTDNAYSPLH

j_call: TRBJ1-2
v_call: TRBV7-2
cdr3_aa: ASSLVNYGYT

j_call: TRBJ1-6
v_call: TRBV4-1
cdr3_aa: ASSQVLKRTGRSPLH

j_call: TRBJ1-1
v_call: TRBV18
cdr3_aa: ASSLFQGSNTEAF

j_call: TRBJ1-2
v_call: TRBV6-1
cdr3_aa: ASSEWVTGAAVDGYT

j_call: TRBJ1-1
v_call: TRBV27
cdr3_aa: ASSLLDSPEAF

j_call: TRBJ2-1
v_call: TRBV7-2
cdr3_aa: ASSLRSGLTGYNEQF

j_call: TRBJ1-2
v_call: TRBV19
cdr3_aa: ASSKIGQGASNGYT

j_call: TRBJ2-3
v_call: TRBV4-3
cdr3_aa: ASSQGQGEDTQY

j_call: TRBJ2-5
v_call: TRBV2
cdr3_aa: ASAPLSVMETQY

j_call: TRBJ2-2
v_call: TRBV30
cdr3_aa: AWTNPGEVGELF

j_call: TRBJ2-7
v_call: TRBV5-6
cdr3_aa: ASNVRTGAYEQY

j_call: TRBJ2-1
v_call: TRBV6-5
cdr3_aa: ASSYHGTSHNEQF

j_call: TRBJ1-2
v_call: TRBV28
cdr3_aa: ASRTGTAYGYT

j_call: TRBJ2-2
v_call: TRBV7-9
cdr3_aa: ASSLGVGAGGELF

j_call: TRBJ1-1
v_call: TRBV7-2
cdr3_aa: ASSLVGLRQGAREAF

j_call: TRBJ2-7
v_call: TRBV27
cdr3_aa: ASRQGFSSYEQY

j_call: TRBJ2-7
v_call: TRBV5-1
cdr3_aa: ASSLSGGLAYEQY

j_call: TRBJ2-7
v_call: TRBV18
cdr3_aa: ASSPASRGVGEQY

j_call: TRBJ2-3
v_call: TRBV7-3
cdr3_aa: ASSPDRVEDTQY

j_call: TRBJ2-5
v_call: TRBV7-9
cdr3_aa: ASSPSGGALFGY

j_call: TRBJ2-1
v_call: TRBV4-1
cdr3_aa: ASSQDFGLRNEQF